The source of this TCR beta chain is a study of blood T cell repertoires in COVID-19 (dated by TCRdb to 2019 to 2021). Study-level background: Collaborator samples came from the United States, Italy and Spain and covered acute and convalescent phases of COVID-19. The prospective study material was composed of cDNA or gDNA derived from T cells, B-cell-depleted T cells, or PBMCs. Subjects who had been exposed to COVID-19, were actively infected with it, or had recovered from it provided the deeply sampled blood TCRbeta repertoires that made up the dataset. The repertoires were released in a freely available public database intended as a resource for research on the immune response to SARS-CoV-2. The samples were drawn from the first 160 participants of the ongoing ImmuneRACE study and from over a thousand subjects provided by 6 global collaborators. Nearly every sample came with metadata listing a de-identified subject ID, COVID-19 status, age in years and sex. HLA class I and class II types, where available, came from metadata supplied by the sample provider rather than from assay-based typing. The paper as a whole reports these results and caveats: Clinical and demographic metadata were provided uncurated, with the amount varying by source and participant.

TCRbeta CDR3 regions were amplified from genomic DNA by means of the immunoSEQ Assay, a bias-controlled multiplex PCR. The study's own analysis went as follows. Nucleated cell counts per sample were estimated from amplification of reference gene primers within the assay. To quantify the absolute abundance of each unique TCRbeta CDR3 rearrangement, sequence reads were collapsed and filtered. For each sample, productive Simpson clonality was calculated as the square root of Simpson's diversity index over productive rearrangements. The table comes from immuneACCESS by way of TCRdb, which keeps in-frame sequences with V and J called. Part of the clones is missing from these tables; in studies checked, under half for an unresolved V gene and the rest for unknown reasons. The V and J calls and the clone size are those of that table, but D and trimming were determined from the DNA. The sample table shows roughly 110,000 clones, and around 89% are seen once. The top ten constitute 15% to 20% of the sample.

For this clone: Its recognized antigen is unknown. Per-nucleotide qualities are absent, and no much larger clonotype sits a single base away.

Each collaborating institution followed its own protocols to collect whole blood in K2EDTA tubes. For TCRbeta analysis, collaborators shipped samples in one of three forms: frozen whole blood, isolated PBMCs, or DNA extracted from either of those sample types. CDR1 SGHRS and CDR2 YFSETQ are derived from the germline V gene. The junction carries 13 bases between V and J, which are trimmed by 2 bases and 8 bases respectively. The CDR3, cysteine through phenylalanine, is 14 amino acids long. The read is trimmed to its CDR3 DNA, 42 bases read in frame from base 1. Material: peripheral blood. This receptor chain uses TRBV5-1 and TRBJ1-4; confidence is insufficient to name the D gene. The sequence derives from a human donor with acute or convalescent COVID-19. The donor label of this sample is uncertain. CDR3 reads: CASSFRAPSEKLFF. The bases read TGCGCCAGCAGCTTTCGAGCCCCGTCGGAAAAACTGTTTTTT. Reference TRBV5-1 and TRBJ1-4 genes cover what lies past the CDR3, so the full variable domain is KAGVTQTPRYLIKTRGQQVTLSCSPISGHRSVSWYQQTPGQGLQFLFEYFSETQRNKGNFPGRFSGRQFSNSRSEMNVSTLELGDSALYLCASSFRAPSEKLFFGSGTQLSVL.